Included here is one T cell receptor (beta chain) sequence, with context. The antigen remains unidentified. This sample was included in a study of blood T cells in healthy people across ages. Using a J-beta primer mix together with a sample-barcoded 5' primer, a second PCR was run for roughly 7 to 12 cycles. One entry per CDR3 protein results from TCRdb running MiXCR on the 5' RACE reads. The sample has hundreds of thousands of distinct CDR3 sequences, around three fifths seen once; the top ten hold 30% to 45%. The CDR3 loop spans 18 amino acids. Per germline, CDR1 PRHDT and CDR2 FYEKMQ (reference sequence). After removal of 2 bases from V and 0 bases from J, the junction contained 11 bases not matched to a gene. Whole-study findings and limits: Naive CD4+ cell counts and diversity both ran higher in long-lived than in aged donors.

The sequenced material came from blood. The rearrangement links TRBV13 to TRBJ2-3, with 7 bases identical to TRBD1. This clonotype originated in a man aged 55 to 70 in good health. CDR3 nucleotide sequence: TGTGCCAGCAGCTTAAGCATCGGACAGGCCTCTAGCACAGATACGCAGTATTTT. It yields the protein CASSLSIGQASSTDTQYF.